The 32 T cell receptor beta chains below were found in one sample sequenced in a study of cytomegalovirus exposure and HLA in healthy donors. The PCR had 60 Vbeta and 13 Jbeta primers. Clones were sequenced by immunoSEQ multiplex PCR, and TCRdb holds only the in-frame ones, with some missing. This sample has about 97,000 clones, with 75% to 90% found just once. Sequenced: PBMCs. The receptors here all came from a man under 40 in good health and CMV-seronegative.

The V call is TRBV5-1, the J call TRBJ1-2, with 7 bases aligning to TRBD1. CDR1 is SGHRS and CDR2 is YFSETQ in the germline V gene. V gave up 2 bases and J gave up 4 bases; unmatched junction bases: 11. The CDR3 sequence is 16 residues long. The CDR3 coding sequence is TGCGCCAGCAGCTTCGACACCGGGACAGCAAGCTATGGCTACACCTTC. Protein sequence: CASSFDTGTASYGYTF.

The CDR3 sequence: CASRSTSGITDTQYF. Here the CDR3 DNA reads TGTGCCAGCAGATCGACTAGCGGGATCACAGATACGCAGTATTTT. The genes are TRBV2 and TRBJ2-3; 11 positions match TRBD2. This CDR3 spans 15 amino acids. V lost 6 bases to trimming and J lost 2 bases; unmatched junction nucleotides: 4. CDR1 and CDR2 (germline): SNHLY, FYNNEI.

The chain links TRBV15 to TRBJ2-3, with 10 nucleotides matching TRBD1. The CDR3 runs 14 residues. CDR1 is LNHNV and CDR2 is YYDKDF in the germline V gene (reference sequence). V was clipped by 2 bases and J by 5 bases; unmatched bases: 1. The CDR3 protein is CATSRWDRGDTQYF. CDR3 coding DNA: TGTGCCACCAGCAGATGGGACAGGGGAGATACGCAGTATTTT.

This clone was observed a few times. V usage is TRBV7-9 and J usage is TRBJ2-1; 7 bases are a match to TRBD2. V gave up 2 bases and J gave up 6 bases; unmatched junction bases: 7. The germline V gene encodes CDR1 SEHNR and CDR2 FQNEAQ (reference sequence). The CDR3 is made up of 15 amino acids. The CDR3 bases are TGTGCCAGCAGCTTAAGGGGAGCGGGGCTCAATGAGCAGTTCTTC. Translated: CASSLRGAGLNEQFF.

The genes are TRBV6-5 and TRBJ1-6; 9 bases are a match to TRBD1. J lost 7 bases, V lost 6 bases, and 7 bases had no gene match. The CDR3 spans 15 residues. Germline V gives CDR1 MNHEY, CDR2 SVGAGI. The CDR3 nucleotides read TGTGCCAGCAGCCGAGGGACAGGGCTCAATTCACCCCTCCACTTT. It specifies CASSRGTGLNSPLHF.

This rearrangement joins TRBV28 to TRBJ1-3; no firm D call. Trimming removed 4 bases from V and 8 bases from J, with 12 bases in between. The V gene's germline CDR1 is MDHEN and CDR2 SYDVKM. The CDR3 consists of 13 residues. The CDR3 reads CASSSPRRDTIYF. CDR3 in DNA: TGTGCCAGCAGTTCCCCTCGACGGGACACCATATATTTT.

The chain's CDR3 is CAWTLGLQSGNTIYF. As DNA, the CDR3 is TGTGCCTGGACGTTGGGACTGCAGTCTGGAAACACCATATATTTT. V gene TRBV30 combines with J gene TRBJ1-3; tentative D call: TRBD1 (5 bases). This CDR3 region has 15 residues. Germline loops: CDR1 GTSNPN, CDR2 SVGIG (reference sequence). V was shortened by 4 bases and J by 1 base, with 14 bases between the two germline ends.

This clone is a singleton in its sample. The chain is built from TRBV6-5 and TRBJ2-1; D not resolved. The germline V and J ends were trimmed by 2 bases and 8 bases, with 13 bases remaining between them. The length of the CDR3 is 14 residues. The germline V gene has CDR1 MNHEY and CDR2 SVGAGI. Here the CDR3 DNA reads TGTGCCAGCAGTTACCGGGTCCCTCCCTATGAGCAGTTCTTC. Its protein product is CASSYRVPPYEQFF.

The V and J genes are TRBV5-6 and TRBJ1-2; no clear D gene. V dropped 1 base and J dropped 0 bases, with 7 bases sitting between them. Germline values: CDR1 SGHDT, CDR2 YYEEEE. The CDR3 extends over 14 amino acids. The CDR3, as DNA: TGTGCCAGCAGCTTGAATGGAGCTAACTATGGCTACACCTTC. Protein sequence: CASSLNGANYGYTF.

The chain employs TRBV6-1 and TRBJ2-5; D is possibly TRBD1 (5 bases). The CDR3 spans 13 residues. Germline assignment: CDR1 MNHNS and CDR2 SASEGT. The ends were cut back, 5 bases at V and 5 bases at J, with 12 bases in the middle. The chain's CDR3 is CASSPTARETQYF. Here the CDR3 DNA reads TGTGCCAGCAGTCCGACAGCCAGGGAGACCCAGTACTTC.

This clone was detected once. The chain links TRBV13 to TRBJ2-1, with D possibly being TRBD2 (5 bases). V lost 1 base, J lost 1 base, and 11 bases lay in between. Looked up from germline, CDR1 is PRHDT and CDR2 is FYEKMQ (reference sequence). The CDR3 length is 16 residues. In nucleotides, the CDR3 is TGTGCCAGCAGCTTAGAGGGCAGGAGGTCCTACAATGAGCAGTTCTTC. Encoded protein: CASSLEGRRSYNEQFF.

The chain recombines TRBV9 with TRBJ2-3; TRBD1 might be the D (7 bases). V gave up 7 bases and J gave up 3 bases, with 12 bases separating them. Germline CDR1 reads SGDLS; CDR2 reads YYNGEE. CDR3 length: 13 amino acids. CDR3 bases: TGTGCCAGCGGAGGGGGCCCGACAGATACGCAGTATTTT. This translates into CASGGGPTDTQYF.

This sequence joins TRBV4-1 and TRBJ2-6; a weak D match, TRBD1 (6 bases). CDR1 MGHRA and CDR2 YSYEKL come from the germline V gene. Trimming stripped 2 bases from V and 1 base from J, with 12 bases between. The CDR3 has 17 amino acids. The CDR3 region is CASSQLARGSGANVLTF. DNA for the CDR3: TGCGCCAGCAGCCAATTGGCCAGGGGATCTGGGGCCAACGTCCTGACTTTC.

This chain uses TRBV7-8 with TRBJ1-5, with D maybe TRBD1 (6 bases). This CDR3 has 13 residues. The germline V gene has CDR1 SGHVS and CDR2 FQNEAQ. Trimming stripped 4 bases from V and 5 bases from J, with 9 bases between. CDR3 sequence: CASSSRGHQPQHF. The CDR3 bases are TGTGCCAGCAGCTCCAGGGGCCATCAGCCCCAGCATTTT.

This clone was counted only a few times. The V and J genes are TRBV13 and TRBJ2-5, with D possibly being TRBD2 (6 bases). The CDR3 has 19 residues. The ends were cut back, 7 bases at V and 5 bases at J, with 32 bases in the middle. Germline V gene lookup returns CDR1 PRHDT and CDR2 FYEKMQ (reference sequence). CDR3 bases: TGTGCCAGCATTGGGGAACGAGGAGGGACTCGGGTAGGTGGTGAGACCCAGTACTTC. Its protein product is CASIGERGGTRVGGETQYF.

This chain connects TRBV5-4 to TRBJ2-7; possible D gene TRBD1, 6 bases. Trimming took off 3 bases at V and 5 bases at J, with 21 bases between the two ends. Germline CDR1 is SGHNT and CDR2 is YYREEE (reference sequence). CDR3 size: 16 residues. In nucleotides, the CDR3 is TGTGCCAGCAGCTCCCCCGCGACAGGCGCCTGGGACGAGCAGTACTTC. Translated, it gives CASSSPATGAWDEQYF.

V gene TRBV6-1 combines with J gene TRBJ1-5; D may be TRBD1 (5 bases). Germline V lookup: CDR1 MNHNS, CDR2 SASEGT. Trimming cost V 0 bases and J 3 bases, with 9 bases left between them. The CDR3 extends over 15 amino acids. The CDR3 loop reads CASSEAGENNQPQHF. CDR3 coding DNA: TGTGCCAGCAGTGAAGCAGGGGAAAACAATCAGCCCCAGCATTTT.

The chain recombines TRBV7-3 with TRBJ2-1, with a tentative D call TRBD2 (5 bases). There are 15 residues in the CDR3. V gave up 1 base and J gave up 3 bases, with 10 bases separating them. CDR1 is SGHTA, CDR2 FQGTGA, per germline. The DNA for the CDR3 is TGTGCCAGCAGCTTAAGTCTTAGCGTCTACAATGAGCAGTTCTTC. The encoded protein is CASSLSLSVYNEQFF.

The V call is TRBV7-3, the J call TRBJ2-1, with 8 bases fitting TRBD2. Germline V gives CDR1 SGHTA, CDR2 FQGTGA. The CDR3 runs 16 residues. V shed 2 bases, J shed 5 bases, and the junction held 8 bases outside the gene matches. The CDR3 DNA is TGTGCCAGCAGCTTAGCGGGGGGCCTAAATAACAATGAGCAGTTCTTC. This sequence encodes CASSLAGGLNNNEQFF.

This clone was counted only a few times. The chain couples TRBV10-3 to TRBJ2-5; possibly TRBD2 for D (5 bases). Germline V gene data show CDR1 as ENHRY and CDR2 as SYGVKD. V lost 6 bases and J 3 bases, leaving 11 bases between the germline ends. The CDR3 consists of 13 residues. In DNA, the CDR3 is TGTGCCATCAGGAAGGAGGTGGAAGAGACCCAGTACTTC. Protein: CAIRKEVEETQYF.

The rearrangement links TRBV30 to TRBJ1-3, with D uncertain. Germline V gene lookup returns CDR1 GTSNPN and CDR2 SVGIG (reference sequence). The CDR3 sequence is 13 residues long. V was trimmed by 2 bases and J by 9 bases, leaving 14 bases between them. Here the CDR3 DNA reads TGTGCCTGGAGTCCCGACGGAGTCTCCACCATATATTTT. The encoded protein is CAWSPDGVSTIYF.

This clone has only a few counts. The chain is built from TRBV10-3 and TRBJ1-5; D gene ambiguous. The CDR3 has 12 residues. Germline CDR1 ENHRY, CDR2 SYGVKD. V was trimmed by 6 bases and J by 6 bases, leaving 9 bases between them. Here the CDR3 reads CAIRTDGQPQHF. The CDR3 nucleotides read TGTGCCATCAGGACTGATGGTCAGCCCCAGCATTTT.

In this sample, this clone turned up a few times. The V and J genes are TRBV6-1 and TRBJ1-1; D is ambiguous. V lost 2 bases and J 7 bases, leaving 14 bases between the germline ends. The CDR3 is 14 amino acids. Per the germline V gene, CDR1 is MNHNS and CDR2 is SASEGT. The CDR3 nucleotides read TGTGCCAGCAGTGAAATGGGGAGATCCTTTGAAGCTTTCTTT. Translation: CASSEMGRSFEAFF.

V usage is TRBV5-4 and J usage is TRBJ1-2, with TRBD1 matching 9 bases. The junction had 6 bases not matched to a gene; V was cut back by 7 bases and J by 5 bases. CDR3 size: 13 residues. CDR1 is SGHNT and CDR2 is YYREEE in the germline V gene (reference sequence). CDR3 DNA sequence: TGTGCCAGCCATGGGACAGGGACATATGGCTACACCTTC. It translates to CASHGTGTYGYTF.

As concerns this clone: The DNA is omitted, as the CDR3 cannot be located on it reliably, and the CDR3 follows TCRdb's listing. The J gene is TRBJ2-7, the V gene TRBV21-1; the table gives TRBD1 as D, unverified against the DNA. TRBV21-1 is listed as a pseudogene. The CDR3 is 17 residues long, ends included. The CDR3 reads CASSARFGTGSTYEQYF.

This chain joins TRBV7-2 and TRBJ2-2; 11 nucleotides line up with TRBD2. With V trimmed by 6 bases and J by 4 bases, 1 base remained unmatched. CDR1 is SGHTA, CDR2 FQGNSA, per germline. This CDR3 contains 14 residues. The CDR3 DNA is TGTGCCAGCAGTGGGACTAGCGGCACCGGGGAGCTGTTTTTT. It translates to CASSGTSGTGELFF.

A single count supports this clone. V gene TRBV10-3 combines with J gene TRBJ2-7; D gene ambiguous. Germline V gives CDR1 ENHRY, CDR2 SYGVKD. This CDR3 comprises 13 residues. V lost 5 bases and J 3 bases, leaving 11 bases between the germline ends. The CDR3 protein is CAISQTEYYEQYF. CDR3 coding DNA: TGTGCCATCAGTCAAACAGAATACTACGAGCAGTACTTC.

The chain has TRBV6-5 and TRBJ2-5; D uncertain. Germline V lookup: CDR1 MNHEY, CDR2 SVGAGI. V was trimmed by 0 bases and J by 2 bases, leaving 7 bases between them. CDR3 length equals 14 residues. CDR3 amino acids: CASSYSRGQETQYF. CDR3 DNA sequence: TGTGCCAGCAGTTACTCCAGAGGACAAGAGACCCAGTACTTC.

The chain joins TRBV14 to TRBJ1-1; 8 bases map to TRBD1. The germline CDR1 and CDR2 sequences are SGHDN and FVKESK. The CDR3 runs to 14 residues. V lost 2 bases to trimming and J lost 8 bases; unmatched junction nucleotides: 7. CDR3 sequence (DNA): TGTGCCAGCAGCCAATCCAGACAGGGGCGAGAAGCTTTCTTT. As protein: CASSQSRQGREAFF. Full variable domain (rest looked up from reference TRBV14 and TRBJ1-1): EAGVTQFPSHSVIEKGQTVTLRCDPISGHDNLYWYRRVMGKEIKFLLHFVKESKQDESGMPNNRFLAERTGGTYSTLKVQPAELEDSGVYFCASSQSRQGREAFFGQGTRLTVV.

This clone was seen a single time. This chain links TRBV9 with TRBJ2-1, with D perhaps TRBD2 (6 bases). Trimming removed 0 bases from V and 6 bases from J, with 13 bases in between. Germline V gene data show CDR1 as SGDLS and CDR2 as YYNGEE. The CDR3 contains 15 residues. CDR3 in DNA: TGTGCCAGCAGCGTAGATTTACTAGCTCCCAATGAGCAGTTCTTC. Encoded protein: CASSVDLLAPNEQFF.

There are a few counts of this clone. The chain carries TRBV30 and TRBJ2-7; D unclear. This CDR3 is 13 amino acids long. V lost 2 bases and J 4 bases, leaving 12 bases between the germline ends. Germline loops: CDR1 GTSNPN, CDR2 SVGIG (reference sequence). DNA for the CDR3: TGTGCCTGGAGTCACGAACACCGATACGAGCAGTACTTC. Protein sequence: CAWSHEHRYEQYF.

The chain has TRBV18 and TRBJ2-7; 11 bases agree with TRBD1. V shed 6 bases and J 5 bases; nucleotides not matched to a gene: 9. The CDR3 spans 15 residues. CDR1 and CDR2 from the germline V gene are KGHSH and LQKENI. The CDR3 DNA reads as TGTGCCAGCTCCCGCGGGACAGGGGGTTACCACGAGCAGTACTTC. Translating it yields CASSRGTGGYHEQYF.